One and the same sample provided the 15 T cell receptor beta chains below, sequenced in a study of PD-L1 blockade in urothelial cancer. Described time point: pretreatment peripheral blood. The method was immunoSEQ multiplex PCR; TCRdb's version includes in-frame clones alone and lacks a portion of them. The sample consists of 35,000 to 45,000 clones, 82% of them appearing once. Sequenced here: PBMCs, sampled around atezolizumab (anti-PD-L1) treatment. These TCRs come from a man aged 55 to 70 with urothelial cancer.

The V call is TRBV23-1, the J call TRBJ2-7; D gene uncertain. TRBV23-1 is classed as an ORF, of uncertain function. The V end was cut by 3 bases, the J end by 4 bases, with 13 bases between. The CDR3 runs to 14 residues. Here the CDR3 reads CASSHPPKIYEQYF. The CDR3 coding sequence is TGCGCCAGCAGTCATCCTCCTAAGATATACGAGCAGTACTTC.

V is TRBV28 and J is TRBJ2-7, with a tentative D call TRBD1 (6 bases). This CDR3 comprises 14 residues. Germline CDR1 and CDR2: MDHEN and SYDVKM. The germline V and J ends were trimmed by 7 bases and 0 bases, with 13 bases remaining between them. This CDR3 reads CASKGTTNSYEQYF. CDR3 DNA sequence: TGTGCCAGCAAAGGGACAACTAACTCCTACGAGCAGTACTTC.

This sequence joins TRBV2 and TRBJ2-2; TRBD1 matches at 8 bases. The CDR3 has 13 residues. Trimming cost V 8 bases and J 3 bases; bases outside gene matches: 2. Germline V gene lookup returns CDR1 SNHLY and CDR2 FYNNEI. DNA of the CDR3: TGTGCCAGCGGACAGGGATACACCGGGGAGCTGTTTTTT. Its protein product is CASGQGYTGELFF.

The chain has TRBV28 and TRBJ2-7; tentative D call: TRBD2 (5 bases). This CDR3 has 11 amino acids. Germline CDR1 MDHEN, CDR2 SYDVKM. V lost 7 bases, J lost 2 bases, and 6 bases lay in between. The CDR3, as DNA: TGTGCCAGCACCGGGGCCTACGAGCAGTACTTC. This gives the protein CASTGAYEQYF. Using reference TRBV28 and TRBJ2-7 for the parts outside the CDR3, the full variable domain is DVKVTQSSRYLVKRTGEKVFLECVQDMDHENMFWYRQDPGLGLRLIYFSYDVKMKEKGDIPEGYSVSREKKERFSLILESASTNQTSMYLCASTGAYEQYFGPGTRLTVT.

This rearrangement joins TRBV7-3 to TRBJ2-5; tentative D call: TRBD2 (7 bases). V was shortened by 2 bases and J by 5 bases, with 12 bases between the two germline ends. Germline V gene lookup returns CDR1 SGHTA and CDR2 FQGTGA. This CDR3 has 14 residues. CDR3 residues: CASSLGGGRETQYF. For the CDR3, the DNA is TGTGCCAGCAGCTTAGGGGGGGGCCGGGAGACCCAGTACTTC.

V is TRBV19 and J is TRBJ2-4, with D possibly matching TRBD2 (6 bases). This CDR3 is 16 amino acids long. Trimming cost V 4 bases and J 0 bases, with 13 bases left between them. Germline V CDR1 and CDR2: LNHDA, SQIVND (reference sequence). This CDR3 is CASSSRLARAKNIQYF. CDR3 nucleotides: TGTGCCAGTAGTAGTCGGCTAGCGAGAGCCAAAAACATTCAGTACTTC.

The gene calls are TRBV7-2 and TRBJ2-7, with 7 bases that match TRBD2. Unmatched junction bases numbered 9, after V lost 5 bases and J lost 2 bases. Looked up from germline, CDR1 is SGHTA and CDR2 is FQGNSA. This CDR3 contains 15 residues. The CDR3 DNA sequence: TGTGCCAGCAGCACTAACGGGGGGAAAGCCTACGAGCAGTACTTC. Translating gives CASSTNGGKAYEQYF.

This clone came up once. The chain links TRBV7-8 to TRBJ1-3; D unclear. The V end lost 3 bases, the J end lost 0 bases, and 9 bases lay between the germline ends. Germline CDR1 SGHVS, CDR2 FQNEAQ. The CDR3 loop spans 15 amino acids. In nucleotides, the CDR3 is TGTGCCAGCAGCTTCGACAAGCCCTCTGGAAACACCATATATTTT. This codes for CASSFDKPSGNTIYF.

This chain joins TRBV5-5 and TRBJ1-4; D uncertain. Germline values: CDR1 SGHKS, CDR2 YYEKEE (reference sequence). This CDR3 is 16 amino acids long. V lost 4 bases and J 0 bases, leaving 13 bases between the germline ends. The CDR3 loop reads CASSLDFSATNEKLFF. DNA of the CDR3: TGTGCCAGCAGCCTCGACTTCTCTGCAACTAATGAAAAACTGTTTTTT. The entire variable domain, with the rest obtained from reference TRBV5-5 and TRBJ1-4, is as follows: DAGVTQSPTHLIKTRGQQVTLRCSPISGHKSVSWYQQVLGQGPQFIFQYYEKEERGRGNFPDRFSARQFPNYSSELNVNALLLGDSALYLCASSLDFSATNEKLFFGSGTQLSVL.

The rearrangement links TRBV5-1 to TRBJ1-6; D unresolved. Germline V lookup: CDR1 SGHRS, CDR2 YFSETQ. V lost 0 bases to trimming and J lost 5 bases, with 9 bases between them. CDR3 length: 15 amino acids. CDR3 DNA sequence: TGCGCCAGCAGCTTGGGGAGAAATAATAATTCACCCCTCCACTTT. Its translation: CASSLGRNNNSPLHF.

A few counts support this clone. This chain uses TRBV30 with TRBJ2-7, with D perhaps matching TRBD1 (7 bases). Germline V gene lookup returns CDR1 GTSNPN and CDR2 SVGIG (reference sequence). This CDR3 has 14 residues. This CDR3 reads CASDGGTEPYEQYF. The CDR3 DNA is TGTGCTTCGGACGGCGGGACAGAGCCCTACGAGCAGTACTTC. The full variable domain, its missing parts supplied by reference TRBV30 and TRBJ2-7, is SQTIHQWPATLVQPVGSPLSLECTVEGTSNPNLYWYRQAAGRGLQLLFYSVGIGQISSEVPQNLSASRPQDRQFILSSKKLLLSDSGFYLCASDGGTEPYEQYFGPGTRLTVT.

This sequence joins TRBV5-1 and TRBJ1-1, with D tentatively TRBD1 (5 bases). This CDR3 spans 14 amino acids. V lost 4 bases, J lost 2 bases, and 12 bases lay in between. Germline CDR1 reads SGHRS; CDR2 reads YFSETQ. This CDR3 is CASSPGGVNTEAFF. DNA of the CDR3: TGCGCCAGCAGCCCGGGGGGGGTTAACACTGAAGCTTTCTTT.

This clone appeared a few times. CDR3 loop: CASSAEGGITDTQYF. CDR3 coding DNA: TGTGCCAGCAGCGCCGAGGGGGGGATAACAGATACGCAGTATTTT. The chain recombines TRBV9 with TRBJ2-3, with D possibly matching TRBD2 (7 bases). Trimming stripped 3 bases from V and 3 bases from J, with 14 bases between. CDR1 is SGDLS and CDR2 is YYNGEE in the germline V gene. The CDR3 has 15 residues.

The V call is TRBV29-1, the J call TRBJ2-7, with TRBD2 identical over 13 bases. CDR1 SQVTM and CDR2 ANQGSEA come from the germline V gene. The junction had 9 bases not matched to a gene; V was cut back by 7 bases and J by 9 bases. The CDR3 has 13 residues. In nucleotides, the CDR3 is TGCAGCGGGCGACTAGCGGGGGGAATGGCGCAGTACTTC. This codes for CSGRLAGGMAQYF.

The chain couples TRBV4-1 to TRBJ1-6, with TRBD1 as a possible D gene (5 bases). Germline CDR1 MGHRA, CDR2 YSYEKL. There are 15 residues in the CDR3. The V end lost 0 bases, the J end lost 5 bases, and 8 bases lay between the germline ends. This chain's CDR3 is CASSQDDRNNSPLHF. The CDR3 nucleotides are TGCGCCAGCAGCCAAGATGACAGAAATAATTCACCCCTCCACTTT.